These T cell receptor beta chains were read from a single sample in a study of a mutant IDH1 vaccine in newly diagnosed glioma. Sequencing used immunoSEQ multiplex PCR; TCRdb keeps in-frame clones, though not all of them. The sample lists approximately 16,000 clones, around 95% occurring once. Source: peripheral blood mononuclear cells (PBMCs), taken from a glioma patient treated with radiotherapy, temozolomide or both. The origin of the receptors is a woman under 30 with glioma. Some clones in this sample may be carry-over from other donors' samples. Both conserved end residues are part of each CDR3. D genes are given only for firm matches. Clone size is given for some rows only: seen once, a few or many times, or a class if the clone is expanded.

d_call,clone_size,j_call,v_call,cdr3_nt,cdr3_aa
NA,NA,TRBJ2-7,TRBV19,TGTGCCAGTAGTATAGCTGGAGACGATAGCGAGCAGTACTTC,CASSIAGDDSEQYF
NA,NA,TRBJ2-3,TRBV30,TGTGCCTGGAAAGCGAATACGCAGTATTTT,CAWKANTQYF
TRBD1,NA,TRBJ2-2,TRBV28,TGTGCCAGCAGTTTCCAGGGGGCGAACACCGGGGAGCTGTTTTTT,CASSFQGANTGELFF
NA,NA,TRBJ2-7,TRBV11-2,TGTGCCAGCAGCTTCGAACAGGGAAGAGAGCAGTACTTC,CASSFEQGREQYF
NA,once,TRBJ2-7,TRBV18,TGTGCCAGCTCACCTCAGACAGACAGCTCCTACGAGCAGTACTTC,CASSPQTDSSYEQYF
TRBD2,NA,TRBJ2-7,TRBV18,TGTGCCAGCTCACCAGCCCTAGCGGGGCGGGACGAGCAGTACTTC,CASSPALAGRDEQYF
NA,NA,TRBJ2-5,TRBV6-1,TGTGCCAGCAGTGACCGTGGCAGGATCCAAGAGACCCAGTACTTC,CASSDRGRIQETQYF
NA,once,TRBJ1-1,TRBV6-5,TGTGCCAGCAGTTACTCGGGGTCAGGGCCAAACACTGAAGCTTTCTTT,CASSYSGSGPNTEAFF
NA,NA,TRBJ1-5,TRBV7-9,TGTGCCAGCAGCTTAGCGGTGGTTGGGGACAATCAGCCCCAGCATTTT,CASSLAVVGDNQPQHF
TRBD2,NA,TRBJ2-1,TRBV6-4,TGTGCCAGCAGCAACGGACTAGCGGGGTCAGATGAGCAGTTCTTC,CASSNGLAGSDEQFF
NA,NA,TRBJ1-3,TRBV11-3,TGTGCCAGCAGCGCCGTAGAAGGCACCATATATTTT,CASSAVEGTIYF
TRBD2,NA,TRBJ2-5,TRBV7-2,TGTGCCAGCAGCTTGACTAGCGGGGGGGCTGGGTACTTC,CASSLTSGGAGYF
NA,once,TRBJ2-6,TRBV19,TGTGCCAGTAAAATAGCCGGCCTGGGGACTGGGGCCAACGTCCTGACTTTC,CASKIAGLGTGANVLTF
NA,NA,TRBJ1-2,TRBV27,TGTGCCAGCAGTTTAGTTGGGCACGCGGGCACCTATGGCTACACCTTC,CASSLVGHAGTYGYTF